Below, 10 T cell receptor beta chains from the same sample are listed, as sequenced in a study of OX40 agonist ivuxolimab in advanced cancers. This table comes from immunoSEQ multiplex PCR, and its TCRdb copy is limited to in-frame clones, with some not included. The sample consists of fewer than 85,000 clones, 85% to 90% of them appearing once. This specimen was CD4+ or CD8+ T cells sorted from blood, taken in a trial of the OX40 agonist ivuxolimab. The receptors here all came from an adult with an advanced solid tumor such as melanoma, head and neck, liver or kidney cancer.

A single count supports this clone. CDR3 sequence reads: CASSQPTRQGTYGYTF. CDR3 nucleotides: TGCGCCAGCAGCCAACCCACTAGACAGGGGACCTATGGCTACACCTTC. The chain uses TRBV4-1 and TRBJ1-2, with 8 bases matching TRBD1. Losses at the gene ends were 2 bases for V and 4 bases for J; bases not matched to a gene: 9. CDR1 and CDR2 (germline): MGHRA, YSYEKL. The CDR3 contains 16 residues.

This clone was observed a few times. The CDR3 DNA is TGTGCCAGCAGCCAAGAGGCCCAGCCCTCTCTAGGCTACACCTTC. Translating gives CASSQEAQPSLGYTF. The chain links TRBV4-2 to TRBJ1-2; D is undetermined. Germline lookup yields CDR1 LGHNA and CDR2 YNFKEQ. V lost 0 bases, J lost 8 bases, and 16 bases lay in between. This CDR3 has 15 amino acids.

V and J are TRBV7-6 and TRBJ2-1, with D possibly TRBD1 on 6 matching bases. This CDR3 is 14 amino acids long. Germline-derived CDR1 and CDR2 are SGHVS and FNYEAQ. V lost 4 bases and J lost 7, with 14 bases in between. The CDR3 spells CASSSRGTRNEQFF. The DNA of the CDR3 is TGTGCCAGCAGCTCCAGGGGAACCAGGAATGAGCAGTTCTTC.

This clone has only a few counts. The chain uses TRBV5-1 and TRBJ2-7; D is perhaps TRBD2 (6 bases). The V gene's germline CDR1 is SGHRS and CDR2 YFSETQ. The V and J ends lost 2 bases and 7 bases respectively, with 13 bases between them. The CDR3 has 13 amino acids. The CDR3 nucleotides read TGCGCCAGCAGCTTCCGGGAGTGGGGGGAGCAGTACTTC. Encoded protein: CASSFREWGEQYF.

This chain links TRBV18 with TRBJ1-2, with 12 positions matching TRBD1. Trimming at V came to 4 bases and at J to 2 bases, leaving 14 bases not matched to a gene. From germline, CDR1 is KGHSH and CDR2 LQKENI. This CDR3 has 19 residues. As DNA, the CDR3 is TGTGCCAGCTCACTTTTCGGCCCGGGACAGGGGGCGGGGAACTATGGCTACACCTTC. This encodes CASSLFGPGQGAGNYGYTF.

The chain uses TRBV18 and TRBJ2-2; TRBD1 agrees at 8 bases. Germline assignment: CDR1 KGHSH and CDR2 LQKENI. The CDR3 covers 15 residues. V shed 6 bases, J shed 4 bases, and the junction held 7 bases outside the gene matches. CDR3 in DNA: TGTGCCAGCTCCCGCCGGACAGGGTTCACCGGGGAGCTGTTTTTT. Protein product: CASSRRTGFTGELFF.

This clone has a single count. The V and J genes are TRBV5-4 and TRBJ1-1; 8 nucleotides align to TRBD1. J lost 5 bases, V lost 5 bases, and 5 bases had no gene match. From germline, CDR1 is SGHNT and CDR2 YYREEE (reference sequence). The CDR3 runs to 13 residues. CDR3 nucleotides: TGTGCCAGCAGTTTTACAGGGGGAACTGAAGCTTTCTTT. Translation gives CASSFTGGTEAFF.

This chain connects TRBV5-1 to TRBJ2-1; D may be TRBD2 (7 bases). Trimming shortened V by 3 bases and J by 10 bases, and 17 bases separated the two germline ends. This CDR3 region has 14 residues. Germline V gives CDR1 SGHRS, CDR2 YFSETQ. CDR3 sequence reads: CASSSPGGGFEQFF. In DNA, the CDR3 is TGCGCCAGCAGCTCCCCAGGCGGGGGCTTCGAGCAGTTCTTC.

In this sample, this clone turned up a few times. V usage is TRBV5-1 and J usage is TRBJ2-5; no definite D call. The CDR3 loop spans 13 amino acids. Germline V gives CDR1 SGHRS, CDR2 YFSETQ. The V end lost 2 bases, the J end lost 2 bases, and 7 bases lay between the germline ends. The DNA of the CDR3 is TGCGCCAGCAGCTTAGAGTTTCAAGAGACCCAGTACTTC. It specifies CASSLEFQETQYF.

In regard to this clone: An end of the junction differs from the germline gene, which may be a read error. This chain uses TRBV7-9 with TRBJ2-3; 7 nucleotides agree with TRBD2. The CDR3 length is 17 residues. Germline V gives CDR1 SEHNR, CDR2 FQNEAQ (reference sequence). CDR3 sequence: CASSSGTASGHTDAQYF. The CDR3 coding sequence is TGTGCCAGCAGCTCCGGTACCGCTAGCGGCCACACAGATGCGCAGTATTTT. Drawing the rest from reference TRBV7-9 and TRBJ2-3, the complete variable domain is DTGVSQNPRHKITKRGQNVTFRCDPISEHNRLYWYRQTLGQGPEFLTYFQNEAQLEKSRLLSDRFSAERPKGSFSTLEIQRTEQGDSAMYLCASSSGTASGHTDAQYFGPGTRLTVL.